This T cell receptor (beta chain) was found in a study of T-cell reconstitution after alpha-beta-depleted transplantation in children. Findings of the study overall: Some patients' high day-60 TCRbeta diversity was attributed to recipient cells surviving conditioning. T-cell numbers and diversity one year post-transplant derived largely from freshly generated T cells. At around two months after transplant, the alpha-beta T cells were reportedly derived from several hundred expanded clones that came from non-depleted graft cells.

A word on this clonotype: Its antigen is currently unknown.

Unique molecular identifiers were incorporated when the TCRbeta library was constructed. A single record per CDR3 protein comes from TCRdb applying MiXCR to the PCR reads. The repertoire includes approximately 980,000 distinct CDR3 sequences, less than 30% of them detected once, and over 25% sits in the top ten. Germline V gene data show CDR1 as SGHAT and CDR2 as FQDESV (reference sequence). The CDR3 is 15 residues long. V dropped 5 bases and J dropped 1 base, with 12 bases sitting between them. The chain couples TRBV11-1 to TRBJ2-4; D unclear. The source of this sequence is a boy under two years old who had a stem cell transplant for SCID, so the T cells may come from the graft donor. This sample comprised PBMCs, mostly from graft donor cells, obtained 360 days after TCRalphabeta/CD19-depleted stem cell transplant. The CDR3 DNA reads TGTGCCAGCAGCCCAGGAACGAGGGCCAAAAACATTCAGTACTTC. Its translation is CASSPGTRAKNIQYF. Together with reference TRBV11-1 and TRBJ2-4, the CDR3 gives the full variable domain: EAEVAQSPRYKITEKSQAVAFWCDPISGHATLYWYRQILGQGPELLVQFQDESVVDDSQLPKDRFSAERLKGVDSTLKIQPAELGDSAMYLCASSPGTRAKNIQYFGAGTRLSVL.